The source of this T cell receptor (beta chain) is a study of blood T cell repertoires in COVID-19. This CDR3 has 13 amino acids. Germline V gene lookup returns CDR1 MNHEY and CDR2 SVGAGI. J lost 6 bases, V lost 6 bases, and 6 bases had no gene match. This clone occurred once. The table came from immunoSEQ multiplex PCR; TCRdb's copy has only in-frame clones and leaves some out. This sample yields some 150,000 clones, of which around nine tenths are seen a single time; around 1.5% belongs to the top ten. What was sequenced was peripheral blood. The rearrangement joins TRBV6-5 to TRBJ1-2; TRBD1 aligns across 8 bases. The sequence was obtained from a human donor in a cohort sampled during active COVID-19. CDR3 in DNA: TGTGCCAGCAGACCTACAGGGGGAGATGGCTACACCTTC. Protein sequence: CASRPTGGDGYTF.